These T cell receptor beta chains were read from a single sample in a study of T cell responses to AZD1222 COVID-19 vaccine. Method: immunoSEQ multiplex PCR; TCRdb's copy keeps in-frame clones and lacks some. Among 150,000 to 200,000 clones listed, approximately 90% were seen once. Sequencing used peripheral blood, obtained on day 0 of AZD1222 vaccination. These receptors were collected from an adult in good health. Both conserved end residues are part of each CDR3. The D gene is left open where the match is weak.

j_gene	d_gene	v_gene	CDR3nt	CDR3aa
TRBJ1-5	-	TRBV28	TGTGCCAGCCGTGGTTCAAATCAGCCCCAGCATTTT	CASRGSNQPQHF
TRBJ2-1	-	TRBV29-1	TGCAGCGTTGAACGACTTACCCTCAATGAGCAGTTCTTC	CSVERLTLNEQFF
TRBJ1-2	-	TRBV7-8	TGTGCCAGCAGCTTAGGCAGCCCGGGTGGCTACACCTTC	CASSLGSPGGYTF
TRBJ2-6	TRBD2	TRBV30	TGTGCCTGGGGGACTAGCGGGAGACCTGGGGCCAACGTCCTGACTTTC	CAWGTSGRPGANVLTF
TRBJ2-7	-	TRBV27	TGTGCCAGCAGTTCCCTCGGCGAGCAGTACTTC	CASSSLGEQYF
TRBJ1-6	-	TRBV6-5	TGTGCCAGCAGTTACCCTAGTCGCATCTCTTGGTCACCCCTCCACTTT	CASSYPSRISWSPLHF
TRBJ1-2	-	TRBV27	TGTGCCAGCAGTCTACAGGGTACCTATGGCTACACCTTC	CASSLQGTYGYTF
TRBJ2-7	-	TRBV7-2	TGTGCCAGCAGCTTAGCGTACGGCAGAACGACCTACGAGCAGTACTTC	CASSLAYGRTTYEQYF
TRBJ1-2	TRBD1	TRBV2	TGTGCCAGCAGTCTGGGACAGAGGGGCTACACCTTC	CASSLGQRGYTF
TRBJ1-1	-	TRBV28	TGTGCCAGCATAAACAGGAGGAACACTGAAGCTTTCTTT	CASINRRNTEAFF
TRBJ2-1	-	TRBV27	TGTGCCAGCAGCAGTCTTCGGGGCAGTCGGAACAATGAGCAGTTCTTC	CASSSLRGSRNNEQFF
TRBJ2-3	-	TRBV4-1	TGCGCCAGCAGCCAAGCATTCAGGGGTTTTAACACAGATACGCAGTATTTT	CASSQAFRGFNTDTQYF
TRBJ2-7	-	TRBV2	TGTGCCAGCAGGGGGACAAGTGGGGCCTCCGAGCAGTACTTC	CASRGTSGASEQYF
TRBJ1-2	-	TRBV12-3/TRBV12-4	TGTGCCAGCAGTTTTAGTGGCGTTGGCTACACCTTC	CASSFSGVGYTF
TRBJ2-7	TRBD2	TRBV4-2	TGTGCCAGCAGCCAAGATCGGACTAGCGGGGGCCACCGCTTC	CASSQDRTSGGHRF
TRBJ2-7	-	TRBV10-3	TGTGCCATCCGGCCGGACATAACCAACGAGCAGTACTTC	CAIRPDITNEQYF
TRBJ1-5	-	TRBV9	TGTGCCAGCAGCGTAGGCCCCGGAAGGCAGGGCTATAGCAATCAGCCCCAGCATTTT	CASSVGPGRQGYSNQPQHF
TRBJ2-5	-	TRBV18	TGTGCCAGCTCAGGGGCCGTACAAGAGACCCAGTACTTC	CASSGAVQETQYF
TRBJ2-3	TRBD2	TRBV28	TGTGCCAGCAGTAGCCTAGCGGGGGGGGCGGATACGCAGTATTTT	CASSSLAGGADTQYF
TRBJ1-6	TRBD1	TRBV7-9	TGTGCCAGCAGCACCGGACAGGGGGCCTTTTCACCCCTCCACTTT	CASSTGQGAFSPLHF